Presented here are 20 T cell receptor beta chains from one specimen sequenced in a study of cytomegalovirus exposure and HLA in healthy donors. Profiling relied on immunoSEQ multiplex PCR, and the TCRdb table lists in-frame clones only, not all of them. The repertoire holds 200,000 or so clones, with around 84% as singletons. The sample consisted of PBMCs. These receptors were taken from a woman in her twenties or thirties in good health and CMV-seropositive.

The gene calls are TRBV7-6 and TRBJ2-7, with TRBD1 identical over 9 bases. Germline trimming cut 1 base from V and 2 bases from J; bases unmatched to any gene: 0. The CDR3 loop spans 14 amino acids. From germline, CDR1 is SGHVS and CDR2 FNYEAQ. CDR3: CASSLDRGPYEQYF. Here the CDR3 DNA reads TGTGCCAGCAGCTTAGACAGGGGGCCCTACGAGCAGTACTTC.

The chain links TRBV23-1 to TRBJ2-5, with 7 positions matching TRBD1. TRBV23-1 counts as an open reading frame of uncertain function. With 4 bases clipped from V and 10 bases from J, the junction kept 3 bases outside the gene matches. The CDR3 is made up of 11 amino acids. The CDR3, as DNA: TGCGCCAGCAGTCGACAGGGTGTCCAGTACTTC. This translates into CASSRQGVQYF.

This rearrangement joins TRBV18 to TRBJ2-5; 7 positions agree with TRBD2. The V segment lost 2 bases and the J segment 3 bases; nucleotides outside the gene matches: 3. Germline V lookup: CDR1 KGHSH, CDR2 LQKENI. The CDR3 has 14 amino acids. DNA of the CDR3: TGTGCCAGCTCACCATGGGGGGGTGAAGAGACCCAGTACTTC. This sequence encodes CASSPWGGEETQYF.

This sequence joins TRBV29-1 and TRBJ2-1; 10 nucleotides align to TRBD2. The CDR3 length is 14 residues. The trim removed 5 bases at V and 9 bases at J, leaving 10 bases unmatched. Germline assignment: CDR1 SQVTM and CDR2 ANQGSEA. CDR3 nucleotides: TGCAGCGTTAGTCAGAGCGGGAGGGCCCGTGAGCAGTTCTTC. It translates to CSVSQSGRAREQFF.

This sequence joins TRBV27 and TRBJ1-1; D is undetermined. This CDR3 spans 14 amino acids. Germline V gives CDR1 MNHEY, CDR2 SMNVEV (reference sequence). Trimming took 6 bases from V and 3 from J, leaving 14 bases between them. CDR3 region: CASRPMGSYTEAFF. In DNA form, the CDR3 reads TGTGCCAGCAGACCCATGGGCAGCTACACTGAAGCTTTCTTT.

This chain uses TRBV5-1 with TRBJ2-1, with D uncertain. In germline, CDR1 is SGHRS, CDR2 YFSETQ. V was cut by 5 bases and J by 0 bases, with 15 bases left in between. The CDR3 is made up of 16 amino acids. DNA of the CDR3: TGCGCCAGCAGTCAAAAGAAGCAAAGCTCCTACAATGAGCAGTTCTTC. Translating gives CASSQKKQSSYNEQFF.

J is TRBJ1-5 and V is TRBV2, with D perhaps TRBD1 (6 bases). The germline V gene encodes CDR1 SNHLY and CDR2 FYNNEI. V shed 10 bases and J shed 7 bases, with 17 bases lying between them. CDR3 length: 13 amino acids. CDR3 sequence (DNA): TGTGCCACCAAGGGGGAGGGTGGGCAGCCCCAGCATTTT. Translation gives CATKGEGGQPQHF.

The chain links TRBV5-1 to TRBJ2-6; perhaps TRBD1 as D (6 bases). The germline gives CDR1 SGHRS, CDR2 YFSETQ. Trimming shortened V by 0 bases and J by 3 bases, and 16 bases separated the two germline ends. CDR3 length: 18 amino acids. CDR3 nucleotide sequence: TGCGCCAGCAGCTTGGATGGGGGCCCGTCACTTGGGGCCAACGTCCTGACTTTC. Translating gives CASSLDGGPSLGANVLTF.

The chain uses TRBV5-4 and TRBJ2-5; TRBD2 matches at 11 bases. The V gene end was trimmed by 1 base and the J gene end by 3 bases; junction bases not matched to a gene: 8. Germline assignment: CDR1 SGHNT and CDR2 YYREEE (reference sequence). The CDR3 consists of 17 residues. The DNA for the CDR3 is TGTGCCAGCAGCTTGTTTGTGTCTAGCGGGAGGAAAGAGACCCAGTACTTC. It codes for CASSLFVSSGRKETQYF.

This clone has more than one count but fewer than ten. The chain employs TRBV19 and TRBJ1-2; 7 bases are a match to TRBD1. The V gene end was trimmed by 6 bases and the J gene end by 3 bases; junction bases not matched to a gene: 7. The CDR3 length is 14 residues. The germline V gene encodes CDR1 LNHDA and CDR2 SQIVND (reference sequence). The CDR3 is CASSRSGGDYGYTF. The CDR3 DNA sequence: TGTGCCAGTAGCAGATCAGGGGGAGACTATGGCTACACCTTC.

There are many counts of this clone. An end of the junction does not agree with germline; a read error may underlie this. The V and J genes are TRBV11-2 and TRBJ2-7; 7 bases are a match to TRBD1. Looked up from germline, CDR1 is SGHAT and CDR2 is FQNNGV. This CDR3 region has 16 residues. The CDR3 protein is CASSLPRYRGSSEQYF. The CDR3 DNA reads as TGTGCCAGCAGCTTGCCCCGGTACAGGGGTTCCTCCGAGCAGTACTTC.

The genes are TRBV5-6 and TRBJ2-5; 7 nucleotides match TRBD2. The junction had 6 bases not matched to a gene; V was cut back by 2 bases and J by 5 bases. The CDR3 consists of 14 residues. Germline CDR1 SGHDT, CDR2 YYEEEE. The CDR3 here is CASSFQAGDETQYF. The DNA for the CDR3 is TGTGCCAGCAGCTTCCAGGCGGGAGACGAGACCCAGTACTTC.

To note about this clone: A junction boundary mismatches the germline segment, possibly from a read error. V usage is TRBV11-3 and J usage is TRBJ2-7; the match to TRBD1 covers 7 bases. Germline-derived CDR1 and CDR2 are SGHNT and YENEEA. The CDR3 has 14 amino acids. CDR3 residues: CASSLEGQSDEQYF. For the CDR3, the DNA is TGTGCCAGCAGCCTAGAGGGACAGTCCGACGAGCAGTACTTC.

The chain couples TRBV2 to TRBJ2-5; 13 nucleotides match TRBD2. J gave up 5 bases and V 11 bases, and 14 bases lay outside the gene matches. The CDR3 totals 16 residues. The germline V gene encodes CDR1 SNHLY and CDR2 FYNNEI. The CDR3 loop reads CAGKDTGLAGRETQYF. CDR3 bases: TGTGCCGGCAAGGACACGGGACTAGCGGGAAGGGAGACCCAGTACTTC.

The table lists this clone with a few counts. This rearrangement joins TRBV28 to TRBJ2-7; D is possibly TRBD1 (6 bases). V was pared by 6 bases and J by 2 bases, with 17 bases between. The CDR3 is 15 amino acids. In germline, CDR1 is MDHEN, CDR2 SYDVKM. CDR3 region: CASSQTGTPTYEQYF. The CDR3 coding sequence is TGTGCCAGCAGCCAAACCGGGACACCGACCTACGAGCAGTACTTC.

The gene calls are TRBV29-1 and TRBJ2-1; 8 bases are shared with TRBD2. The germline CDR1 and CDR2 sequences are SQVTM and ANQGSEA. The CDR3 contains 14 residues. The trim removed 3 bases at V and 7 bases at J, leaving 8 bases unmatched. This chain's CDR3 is CSVESGGGVNEQFF. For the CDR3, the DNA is TGCAGCGTTGAGAGCGGGGGAGGGGTGAATGAGCAGTTCTTC.

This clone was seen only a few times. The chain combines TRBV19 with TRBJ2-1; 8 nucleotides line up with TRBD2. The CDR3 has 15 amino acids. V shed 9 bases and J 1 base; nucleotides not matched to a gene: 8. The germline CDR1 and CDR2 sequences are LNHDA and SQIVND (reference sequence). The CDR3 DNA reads TGTGCCAGCTCCAGCGGGAGTACGTCCTACAATGAGCAGTTCTTC. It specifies CASSSGSTSYNEQFF.

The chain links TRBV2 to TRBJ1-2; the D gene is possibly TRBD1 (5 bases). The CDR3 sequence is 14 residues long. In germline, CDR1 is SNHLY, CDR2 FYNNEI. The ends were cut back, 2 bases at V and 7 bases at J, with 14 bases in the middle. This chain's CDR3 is CASSELGRVGGYTF. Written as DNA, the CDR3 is TGTGCCAGCAGTGAATTGGGCAGGGTCGGTGGCTACACCTTC.

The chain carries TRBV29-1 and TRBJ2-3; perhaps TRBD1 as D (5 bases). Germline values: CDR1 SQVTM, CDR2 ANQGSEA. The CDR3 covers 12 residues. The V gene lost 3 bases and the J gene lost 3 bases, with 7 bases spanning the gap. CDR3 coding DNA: TGCAGCGTTGATAAGGGGACAGATACGCAGTATTTT. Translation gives CSVDKGTDTQYF.

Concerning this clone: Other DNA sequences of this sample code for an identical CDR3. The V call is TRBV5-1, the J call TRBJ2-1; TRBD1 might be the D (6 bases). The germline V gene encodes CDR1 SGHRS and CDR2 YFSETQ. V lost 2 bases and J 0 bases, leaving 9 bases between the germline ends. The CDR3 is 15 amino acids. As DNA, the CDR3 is TGCGCCAGCAGCTTTTTACAGGGCTCCTACAATGAGCAGTTCTTC. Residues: CASSFLQGSYNEQFF.